What follows are 9 T cell receptor beta chains derived from one specimen sequenced in a study of PD-1 blockade in classical Hodgkin lymphoma. Each patient experienced a relapse that followed autologous stem cell transplantation, and brentuximab vedotin exposure varied. Generated by immunoSEQ multiplex PCR, the TCRdb table keeps only in-frame clones and is missing some. The repertoire holds about 2,400 clones, with about 61% as singletons. This sample comprised peripheral blood mononuclear cells (PBMCs), obtained at baseline. The origin of the receptors is a human donor with classical Hodgkin lymphoma.

This chain connects TRBV5-6 to TRBJ1-4; the match to TRBD1 covers 7 bases. The CDR3 sequence is 15 residues long. Germline V gene data show CDR1 as SGHDT and CDR2 as YYEEEE. The V gene end was trimmed by 5 bases and the J gene end by 3 bases; junction bases not matched to a gene: 7. The CDR3 DNA follows: TGTGCCAGCAGGCAAACAGGGGCGGCTAATGAAAAACTGTTTTTT. This gives the protein CASRQTGAANEKLFF. Together with reference TRBV5-6 and TRBJ1-4, the CDR3 gives the full variable domain: DAGVTQSPTHLIKTRGQQVTLRCSPKSGHDTVSWYQQALGQGPQFIFQYYEEEERQRGNFPDRFSGHQFPNYSSELNVNALLLGDSALYLCASRQTGAANEKLFFGSGTQLSVL.

This clone was seen only once. The chain couples TRBV7-9 to TRBJ2-3, with 7 bases aligning to TRBD1. The J segment lost 0 bases and the V segment lost 8 bases, leaving 8 bases of the junction unmatched. The CDR3 is made up of 15 amino acids. Looked up from germline, CDR1 is SEHNR and CDR2 is FQNEAQ (reference sequence). The CDR3 DNA follows: TGTGCCAGCCAGAGGGGACAGAAAAGCACAGATACGCAGTATTTT. Translation: CASQRGQKSTDTQYF.

This clone was recorded a few times. The chain recombines TRBV7-9 with TRBJ2-1, with D tentatively TRBD1 or TRBD2 (5 bases each). The V gene's germline CDR1 is SEHNR and CDR2 FQNEAQ (reference sequence). The V and J ends lost 4 bases and 8 bases respectively, with 12 bases between them. The CDR3 spans 13 residues. In DNA form, the CDR3 reads TGTGCCAGCAGCTCCCCTAGCAGGGATGAGCAGTTCTTC. It codes for CASSSPSRDEQFF.

This chain connects TRBV7-9 to TRBJ2-3, with 10 bases identical to TRBD2. The CDR3 runs to 15 residues. Germline lookup yields CDR1 SEHNR and CDR2 FQNEAQ (reference sequence). J was trimmed by 7 bases and V by 4 bases; bases with no gene match: 8. CDR3 residues: CASSSLSGGRYTQYF. The CDR3 DNA reads as TGTGCCAGCAGCTCGCTTAGCGGGGGGAGGTATACGCAGTATTTT.

This clone was found a few times. The gene calls are TRBV11-2 and TRBJ1-1; D is ambiguous. The CDR3 is 12 residues long. V lost 2 bases and J 4 bases, leaving 5 bases between the germline ends. The germline CDR1 and CDR2 sequences are SGHAT and FQNNGV. The CDR3 sequence is CASSLLSTEAFF. CDR3 in DNA: TGTGCCAGCAGCTTACTCTCCACTGAAGCTTTCTTT.

The chain has TRBV27 and TRBJ1-3; 8 bases match TRBD1. The J segment lost 10 bases and the V segment lost 4 bases, leaving 15 bases of the junction unmatched. The germline V gene has CDR1 MNHEY and CDR2 SMNVEV (reference sequence). This CDR3 spans 16 amino acids. The CDR3 loop reads CASSSAGTGSRGTIYF. DNA of the CDR3: TGTGCCAGCAGTTCAGCCGGGACAGGATCCCGGGGGACCATATATTTT.

The rearrangement uses TRBV30 and TRBJ2-3; D is undetermined. Trimming took 2 bases from V and 2 from J, leaving 11 bases between them. CDR1 and CDR2 (germline): GTSNPN, SVGIG (reference sequence). The CDR3 has 14 residues. For the CDR3, the DNA is TGTGCCTGGAGTCAAGGGCGTAACACAGATACGCAGTATTTT. It is translated as CAWSQGRNTDTQYF.

By frequency in the sample, this clone is large (0.1 to 1%). V usage is TRBV5-1 and J usage is TRBJ1-5; the match to TRBD1 covers 7 bases. The CDR3 is 16 amino acids. Germline trimming cut 4 bases from V and 6 bases from J; bases unmatched to any gene: 13. Germline CDR1 is SGHRS and CDR2 is YFSETQ. In DNA form, the CDR3 reads TGCGCCAGCAGCCCTCCGAACAACAGGGGTGGTCAGCCCCAGCATTTT. Protein: CASSPPNNRGGQPQHF. Full variable domain (missing parts from reference TRBV5-1 and TRBJ1-5): KAGVTQTPRYLIKTRGQQVTLSCSPISGHRSVSWYQQTPGQGLQFLFEYFSETQRNKGNFPGRFSGRQFSNSRSEMNVSTLELGDSALYLCASSPPNNRGGQPQHFGDGTRLSIL.

This clone was seen a single time. The CDR3 sequence: CASSVAQLANNEQFF. As DNA, the CDR3 is TGTGCCAGCAGCGTAGCCCAGCTAGCCAACAATGAGCAGTTCTTC. This chain uses TRBV9 with TRBJ2-1; perhaps TRBD2 as D (5 bases). Looked up from germline, CDR1 is SGDLS and CDR2 is YYNGEE. CDR3 size: 15 residues. Between the trimmed V and J ends, which lost 0 bases and 5 bases, there was a span of 12 bases.